This TCR beta chain originates from a study of shared clonotypes between healthy human individuals. Study-wide background: Three plates each covered CD4 naive and memory; CD8 naive two, CD8 memory one. Study-wide points: Rarefaction indicated that sorted-subset sequencing remained incomplete although depth was large. Clonotype sharing among donors likely depends on sequencing depth.

Profiled with immunoSEQ multiplex PCR; TCRdb holds only in-frame clones, not every one. The table has around 2.5 million clones, roughly 93% seen once. A remark on this clone: The antigen remains unidentified.

The CDR3 contains 12 residues. Per the germline V gene, CDR1 is SGHTA and CDR2 is FQGNSA. Trimming cost V 1 base and J 6 bases, with 6 bases left between them. Sequenced material: naive CD4+ T cells from PBMCs. Subset noted: CD45RA+ positively selected. The TCR sequence derives from a man between 18 and 29 years old in good health. Some clones in this sample may be carry-over from other donors' samples. This sequence joins TRBV7-2 and TRBJ1-2, with unresolved D. This CDR3 reads CASSLGGNGYTF. CDR3 DNA: TGTGCCAGCAGCTTAGGGGGAAATGGCTACACCTTC.